Listed below are T cell receptor beta chains from one sample, sequenced in a study of T cells in localized non-small cell lung cancer. TCRdb's table, derived via immunoSEQ multiplex PCR, lists solely in-frame clones and lacks some. The sample has 30,000 to 35,000 clones, about 88% seen once; the top ten hold 4.2%. The sequencing used peripheral blood, collected before any cancer treatment. These receptors were collected from a woman aged 40-69 years with stage I lung adenocarcinoma. Both conserved end residues are part of each CDR3. The D gene is left open where the match is weak. Clone size appears in some rows only: once, few, many, or a class for an expanded clone.

clone_size j_call d_call v_call cdr3_nt cdr3_aa
NA TRBJ1-2 NA TRBV6-1 TGTGCCAGCAGTGGTAGAGATACCATCTATGGCTACACCTTC CASSGRDTIYGYTF
NA TRBJ1-5 NA TRBV25-1 TGTGCCAGCAGTTCCCCGACATCGACCCAGCATTTT CASSSPTSTQHF
NA TRBJ1-6 TRBD1 TRBV6-5 TGTGCCAGCAGTCTTCGGGACAGGGGTTCACCCCTCCACTTT CASSLRDRGSPLHF
few TRBJ1-2 NA TRBV7-2 TGTGCCAGCAGCTTAGAATCTCGGGGGTTGGCCGGCTACACCTTC CASSLESRGLAGYTF
NA TRBJ2-7 NA TRBV10-3 TGTGCCATCAGTGAGTCCAGTTCAGACGAGCAGTACTTC CAISESSSDEQYF
once TRBJ2-7 TRBD1 TRBV6-5 TGTGCCAGCAGTTACTCGACAGGGGGTCCTCACTACGAGCAGTACTTC CASSYSTGGPHYEQYF
once TRBJ2-5 NA TRBV10-3 TGTGCCATCAGTGGACAGAGACAAGAGACCCAGTACTTC CAISGQRQETQYF
NA TRBJ2-3 TRBD1 TRBV6-6 TGTGCCAGCACCGGACAGGGGGCAGATACGCAGTATTTT CASTGQGADTQYF
NA TRBJ1-1 NA TRBV6-1 TGTGCCAGCAGTGAACTCGGGGGCTCGGGCACTGAAGCTTTCTTT CASSELGGSGTEAFF
NA TRBJ1-3 TRBD1 TRBV5-6 TGTGCCAGCAGCCCGAGGTTGGGACAGGGGACAGGAGGAAACACCATATATTTT CASSPRLGQGTGGNTIYF
NA TRBJ2-6 NA TRBV2 TGTGCCAGCAGTCTCGACAGGATCTCTGGGGCCAACGTCCTGACTTTC CASSLDRISGANVLTF
NA TRBJ1-4 TRBD1 TRBV29-1 TGCAGCTTCAAAACTCCAGGGACAGCCGAAAAACTGTTTTTT CSFKTPGTAEKLFF
NA TRBJ1-5 TRBD1 TRBV19 TGTGCCAGTAGTATGGACAGGGAACGACTTGTTAATCAGCCCCAGCATTTT CASSMDRERLVNQPQHF
NA TRBJ2-4 TRBD1 TRBV19 TGTGCCAGTAGTATCTCTGCCGTGGAACTACAGGGGGCCAAAAACATTCAGTACTTC CASSISAVELQGAKNIQYF
NA TRBJ1-5 NA TRBV6-1 TGTGCCAGCAGTGAAGTTGTGGGACCAAATCAGCCCCAGCATTTT CASSEVVGPNQPQHF
NA TRBJ1-2 NA TRBV5-5 TGTGCCAGCAGCTGGGGGGGCGAGCGCTACACCTTC CASSWGGERYTF
NA TRBJ1-1 NA TRBV11-3 TGTGCCAGCAGCCCAATTGGGACGCAAGCTTTCTTT CASSPIGTQAFF
NA TRBJ2-7 NA TRBV7-9 TGTGCCAGCAGCTCCCATCCTTACGAGCAGTACTTC CASSSHPYEQYF
NA TRBJ2-5 NA TRBV6-6 TGTGCCAGCAGTACCGTGGGGGTGAAAGAGACCCAGTACTTC CASSTVGVKETQYF
NA TRBJ2-1 TRBD1 TRBV7-8 TGTGCCAGCAGCTTCACCGGGACAGGGTCACGAAATGAGCAGTTCTTC CASSFTGTGSRNEQFF
NA TRBJ1-2 NA TRBV9 TGTGCCAGCAGCGTAGATGAGGACTATGGCTACACCTTC CASSVDEDYGYTF
NA TRBJ2-2 TRBD2 TRBV7-7 TGTGCCAGCAGCTTAGAGCGGGGGGCCGTGACCGGGGAGCTGTTTTTT CASSLERGAVTGELFF
NA TRBJ2-7 NA TRBV5-1 TGCGCCAGCAGCTTTTATTCAGGGGGGACAGCGGTCTCCTACGAGCAGTACTTC CASSFYSGGTAVSYEQYF
NA TRBJ1-1 NA TRBV7-9 TGTGCCGGCCAGAAGAACACTGAAGCTTTCTTT CAGQKNTEAFF
once TRBJ2-1 TRBD2 TRBV4-3 TGCGCCAGCAGCCAAGCCGGGGGGGACTACAATGAGCAGTTCTTC CASSQAGGDYNEQFF
NA TRBJ1-2 NA TRBV4-3 TGCGCCAGCAGCCAAGGATCGGGGGCGGCTAACTATGGCTACACCTTC CASSQGSGAANYGYTF